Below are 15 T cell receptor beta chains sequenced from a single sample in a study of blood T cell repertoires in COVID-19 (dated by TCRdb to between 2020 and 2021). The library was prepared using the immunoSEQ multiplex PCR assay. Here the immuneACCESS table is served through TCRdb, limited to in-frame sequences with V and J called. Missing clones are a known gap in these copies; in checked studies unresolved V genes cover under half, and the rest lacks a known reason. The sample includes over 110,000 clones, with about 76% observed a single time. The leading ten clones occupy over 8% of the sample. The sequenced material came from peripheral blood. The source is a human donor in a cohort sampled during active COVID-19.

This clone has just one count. The CDR3 DNA reads TGTGCCAGCAGTTCACGACAGGACTCGAGGACTGAAGCTTTCTTT. Its protein product is CASSSRQDSRTEAFF. The V and J genes are TRBV6-6 and TRBJ1-1; perhaps TRBD1 as D (6 bases). V was trimmed by 4 bases and J by 5 bases, leaving 17 bases between them. CDR1 is MNHNY and CDR2 is SVGAGI in the germline V gene (reference sequence). CDR3 length equals 15 residues.

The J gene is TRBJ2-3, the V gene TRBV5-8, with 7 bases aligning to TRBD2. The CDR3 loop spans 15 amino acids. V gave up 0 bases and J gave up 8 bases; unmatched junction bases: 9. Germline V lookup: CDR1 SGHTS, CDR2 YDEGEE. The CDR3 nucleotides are TGTGCCAGCAGCTTGGGCCGAGGGACTATCCCTACGCAGTATTTT. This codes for CASSLGRGTIPTQYF.

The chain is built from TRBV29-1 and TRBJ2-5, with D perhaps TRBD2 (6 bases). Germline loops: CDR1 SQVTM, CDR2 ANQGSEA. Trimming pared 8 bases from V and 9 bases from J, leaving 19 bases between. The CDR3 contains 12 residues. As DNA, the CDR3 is TGCAGCAACCTGGACTGGAGCGGGTCCCAGTACTTC. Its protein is CSNLDWSGSQYF.

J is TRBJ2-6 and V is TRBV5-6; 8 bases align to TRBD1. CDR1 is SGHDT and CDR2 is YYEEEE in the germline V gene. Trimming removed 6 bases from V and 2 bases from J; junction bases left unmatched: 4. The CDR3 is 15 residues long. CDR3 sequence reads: CASTRTGTGANVLTF. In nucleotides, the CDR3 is TGTGCCAGCACCCGGACAGGGACTGGGGCCAACGTCCTGACTTTC.

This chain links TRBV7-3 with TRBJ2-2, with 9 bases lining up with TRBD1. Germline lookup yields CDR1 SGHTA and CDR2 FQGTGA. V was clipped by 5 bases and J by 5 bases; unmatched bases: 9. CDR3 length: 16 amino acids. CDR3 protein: CASSRWRQGGTGELFF. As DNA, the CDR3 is TGTGCCAGCAGCAGATGGAGACAGGGGGGAACCGGGGAGCTGTTTTTT.

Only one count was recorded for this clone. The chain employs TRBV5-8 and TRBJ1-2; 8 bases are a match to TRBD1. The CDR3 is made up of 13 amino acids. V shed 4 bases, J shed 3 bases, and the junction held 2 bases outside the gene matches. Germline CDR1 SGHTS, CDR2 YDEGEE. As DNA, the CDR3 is TGTGCCAGCAGCCAGACAGGGGACTATGGCTACACCTTC. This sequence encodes CASSQTGDYGYTF.

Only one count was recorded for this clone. CDR3 protein: CASSVNELYQETQYF. For the CDR3, the DNA is TGTGCCAGCAGCGTAAACGAGTTGTACCAAGAGACCCAGTACTTC. This chain links TRBV9 with TRBJ2-5; D is unresolved. The V end lost 1 base, the J end lost 0 bases, and 10 bases lay between the germline ends. The germline CDR1 and CDR2 sequences are SGDLS and YYNGEE. This CDR3 contains 15 residues. The full variable domain, with the rest looked up from reference TRBV9 and TRBJ2-5, is DSGVTQTPKHLITATGQRVTLRCSPRSGDLSVYWYQQSLDQGLQFLIQYYNGEERAKGNILERFSAQQFPDLHSELNLSSLELGDSALYFCASSVNELYQETQYFGPGTRLLVL.

The CDR3 loop is CASSLGFGYEQYF. CDR3 sequence (DNA): TGTGCCAGCAGCTTAGGATTCGGGTACGAGCAGTACTTC. The J gene is TRBJ2-7, the V gene TRBV11-3; the D is unclear. Trimming left V 1 base short and J 4 bases short, with 8 bases between. CDR3 length: 13 amino acids. Germline V lookup: CDR1 SGHNT, CDR2 YENEEA.

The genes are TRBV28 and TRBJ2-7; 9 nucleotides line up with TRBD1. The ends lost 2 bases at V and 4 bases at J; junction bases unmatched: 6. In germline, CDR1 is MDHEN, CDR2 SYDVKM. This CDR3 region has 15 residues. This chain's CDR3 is CASSLGGTGLYEQYF. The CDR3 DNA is TGTGCCAGCAGTTTAGGCGGGACAGGGCTATACGAGCAGTACTTC. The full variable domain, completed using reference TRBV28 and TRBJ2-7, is DVKVTQSSRYLVKRTGEKVFLECVQDMDHENMFWYRQDPGLGLRLIYFSYDVKMKEKGDIPEGYSVSREKKERFSLILESASTNQTSMYLCASSLGGTGLYEQYFGPGTRLTVT.

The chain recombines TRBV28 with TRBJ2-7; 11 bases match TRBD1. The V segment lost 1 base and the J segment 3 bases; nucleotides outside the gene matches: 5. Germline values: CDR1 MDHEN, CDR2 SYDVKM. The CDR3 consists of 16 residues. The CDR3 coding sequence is TGTGCCAGCAGTTTATCGGACAGGGGGCTTGGCTACGAGCAGTACTTC. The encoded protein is CASSLSDRGLGYEQYF.

The CDR3 DNA follows: TGTGCCAGCAGTTTGCGGTCCTACGAGCAGTACTTC. This codes for CASSLRSYEQYF. The rearrangement links TRBV12-3 or TRBV12-4 to TRBJ2-7; D uncertain. CDR3 length: 12 residues. The V end lost 3 bases, the J end lost 1 base, and 4 bases lay between the germline ends.

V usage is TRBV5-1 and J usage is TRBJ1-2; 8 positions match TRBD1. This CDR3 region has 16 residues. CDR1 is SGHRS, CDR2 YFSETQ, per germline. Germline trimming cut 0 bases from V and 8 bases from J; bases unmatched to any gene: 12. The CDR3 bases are TGCGCCAGCAGCTTGGCCGGCACCCAGGGGGCGCGAGGCTACACCTTC. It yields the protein CASSLAGTQGARGYTF. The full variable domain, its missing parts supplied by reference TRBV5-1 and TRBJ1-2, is KAGVTQTPRYLIKTRGQQVTLSCSPISGHRSVSWYQQTPGQGLQFLFEYFSETQRNKGNFPGRFSGRQFSNSRSEMNVSTLELGDSALYLCASSLAGTQGARGYTFGSGTRLTVV.

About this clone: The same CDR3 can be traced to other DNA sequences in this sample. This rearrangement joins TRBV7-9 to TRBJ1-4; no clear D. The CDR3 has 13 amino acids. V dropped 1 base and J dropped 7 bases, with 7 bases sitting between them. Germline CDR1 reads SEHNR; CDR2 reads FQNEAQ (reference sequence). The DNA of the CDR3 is TGTGCCAGCAGCTTAGGGGGAGGTGAAAAACTGTTTTTT. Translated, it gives CASSLGGGEKLFF.

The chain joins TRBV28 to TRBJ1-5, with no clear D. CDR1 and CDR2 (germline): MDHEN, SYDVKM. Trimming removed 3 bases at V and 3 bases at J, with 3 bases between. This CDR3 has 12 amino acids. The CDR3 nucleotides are TGTGCCAGCAGTTTCCTCAATCAGCCCCAGCATTTT. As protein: CASSFLNQPQHF.

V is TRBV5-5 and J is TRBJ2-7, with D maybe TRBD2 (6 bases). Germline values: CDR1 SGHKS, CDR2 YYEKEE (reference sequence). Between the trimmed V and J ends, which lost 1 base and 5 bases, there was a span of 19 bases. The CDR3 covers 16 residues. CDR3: CASSLTGGPGSNEQYF. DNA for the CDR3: TGTGCCAGCAGCTTGACCGGGGGACCGGGATCGAACGAGCAGTACTTC.